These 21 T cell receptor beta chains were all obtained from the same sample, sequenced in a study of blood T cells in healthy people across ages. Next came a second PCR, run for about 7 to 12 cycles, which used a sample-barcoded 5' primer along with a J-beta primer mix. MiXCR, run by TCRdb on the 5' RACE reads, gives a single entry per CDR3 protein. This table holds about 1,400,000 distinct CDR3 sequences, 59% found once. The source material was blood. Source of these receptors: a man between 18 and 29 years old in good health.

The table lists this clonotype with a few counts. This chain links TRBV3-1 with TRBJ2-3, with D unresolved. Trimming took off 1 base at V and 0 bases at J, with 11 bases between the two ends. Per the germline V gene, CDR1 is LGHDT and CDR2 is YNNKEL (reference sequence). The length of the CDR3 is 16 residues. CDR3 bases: TGTGCCAGCAGCCAAGCCGGGCTACTTAGCACAGATACGCAGTATTTT. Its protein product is CASSQAGLLSTDTQYF.

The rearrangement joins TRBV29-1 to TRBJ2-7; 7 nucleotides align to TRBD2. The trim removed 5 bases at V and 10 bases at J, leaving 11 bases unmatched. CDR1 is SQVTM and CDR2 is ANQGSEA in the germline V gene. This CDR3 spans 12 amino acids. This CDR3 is CSVIAGQEAQYF. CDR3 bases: TGCAGCGTTATAGCGGGTCAAGAGGCCCAGTACTTC.

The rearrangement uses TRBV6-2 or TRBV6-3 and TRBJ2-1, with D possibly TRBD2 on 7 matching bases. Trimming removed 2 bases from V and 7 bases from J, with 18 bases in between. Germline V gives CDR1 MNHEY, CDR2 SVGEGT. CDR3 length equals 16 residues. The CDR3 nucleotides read TGTGCCAGCAGTTACCGGTGGGGGGGCGTGTCAAATGAGCAGTTCTTC. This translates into CASSYRWGGVSNEQFF.

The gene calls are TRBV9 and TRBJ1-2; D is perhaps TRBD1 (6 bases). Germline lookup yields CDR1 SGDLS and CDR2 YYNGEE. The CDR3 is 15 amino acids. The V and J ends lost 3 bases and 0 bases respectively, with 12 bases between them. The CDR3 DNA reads TGTGCCAGCAGCGCCGGACAGCTCCCTAACTATGGCTACACCTTC. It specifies CASSAGQLPNYGYTF.

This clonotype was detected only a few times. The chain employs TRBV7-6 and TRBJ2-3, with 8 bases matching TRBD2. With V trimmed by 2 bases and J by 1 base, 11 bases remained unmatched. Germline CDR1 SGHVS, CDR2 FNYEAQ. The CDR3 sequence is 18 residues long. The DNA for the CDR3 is TGTGCCAGCAGCTTAACCCCTTTGACTAGCGAACGCACAGATACGCAGTATTTT. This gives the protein CASSLTPLTSERTDTQYF.

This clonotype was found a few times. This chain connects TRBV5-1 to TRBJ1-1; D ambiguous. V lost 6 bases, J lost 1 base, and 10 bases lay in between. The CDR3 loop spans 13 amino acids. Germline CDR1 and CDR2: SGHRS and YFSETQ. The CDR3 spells CASKADQNTEAFF. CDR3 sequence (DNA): TGCGCCAGCAAGGCAGACCAGAACACTGAAGCTTTCTTT.

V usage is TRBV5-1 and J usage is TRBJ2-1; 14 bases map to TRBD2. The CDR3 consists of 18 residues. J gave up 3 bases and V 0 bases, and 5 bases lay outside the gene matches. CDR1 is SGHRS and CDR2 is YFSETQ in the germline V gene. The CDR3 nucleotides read TGCGCCAGCAGCTTGGTAGGGACTAGCGGGGGAGACTACAATGAGCAGTTCTTC. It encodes CASSLVGTSGGDYNEQFF.

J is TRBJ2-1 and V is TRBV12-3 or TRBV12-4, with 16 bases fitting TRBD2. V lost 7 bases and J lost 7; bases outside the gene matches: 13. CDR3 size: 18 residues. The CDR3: CASTLSGTSGRARNEQFF. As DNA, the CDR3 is TGTGCCAGCACCCTCTCTGGGACTAGCGGGAGGGCCCGGAATGAGCAGTTCTTC.

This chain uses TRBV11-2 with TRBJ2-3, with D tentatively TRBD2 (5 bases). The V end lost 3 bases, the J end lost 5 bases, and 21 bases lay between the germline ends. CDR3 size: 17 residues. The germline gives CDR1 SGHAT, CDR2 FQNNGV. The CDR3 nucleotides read TGTGCCAGCAGCTTTAATATAGCCCGGGATCGTATAGATACGCAGTATTTT. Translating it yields CASSFNIARDRIDTQYF.

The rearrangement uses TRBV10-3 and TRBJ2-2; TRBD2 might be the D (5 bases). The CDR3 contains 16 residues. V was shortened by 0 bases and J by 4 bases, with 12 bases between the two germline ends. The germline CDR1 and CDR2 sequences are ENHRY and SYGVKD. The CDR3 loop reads CAISESGAAVTGELFF. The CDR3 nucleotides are TGTGCCATCAGTGAGTCGGGCGCAGCGGTCACCGGGGAGCTGTTTTTT.

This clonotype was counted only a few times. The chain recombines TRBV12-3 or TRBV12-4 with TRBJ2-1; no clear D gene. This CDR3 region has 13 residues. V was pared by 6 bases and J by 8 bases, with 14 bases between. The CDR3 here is CASSPLEAHEQFF. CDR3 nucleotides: TGTGCCAGCAGCCCATTAGAAGCGCATGAGCAGTTCTTC.

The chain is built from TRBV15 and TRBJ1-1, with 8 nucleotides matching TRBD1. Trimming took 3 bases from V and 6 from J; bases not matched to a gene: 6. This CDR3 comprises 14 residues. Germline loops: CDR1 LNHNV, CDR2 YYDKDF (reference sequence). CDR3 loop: CATSRDREGPEAFF. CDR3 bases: TGTGCCACCAGCAGGGACAGGGAGGGCCCTGAAGCTTTCTTT.

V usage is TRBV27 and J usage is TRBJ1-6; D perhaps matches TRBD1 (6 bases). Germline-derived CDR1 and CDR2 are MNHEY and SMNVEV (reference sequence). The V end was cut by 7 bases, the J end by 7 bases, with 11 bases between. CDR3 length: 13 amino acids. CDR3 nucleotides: TGTGCCAGCACCGGGGGGGCAAATTCACCCCTCCACTTT. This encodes CASTGGANSPLHF.

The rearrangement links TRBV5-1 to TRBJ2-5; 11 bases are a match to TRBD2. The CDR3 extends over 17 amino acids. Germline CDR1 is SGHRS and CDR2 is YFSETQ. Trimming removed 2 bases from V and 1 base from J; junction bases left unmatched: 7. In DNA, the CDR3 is TGCGCCAGCAGCTTCTTCACTAGCGGGGGCCTCCAAGAGACCCAGTACTTC. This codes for CASSFFTSGGLQETQYF. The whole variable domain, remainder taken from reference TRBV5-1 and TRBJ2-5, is KAGVTQTPRYLIKTRGQQVTLSCSPISGHRSVSWYQQTPGQGLQFLFEYFSETQRNKGNFPGRFSGRQFSNSRSEMNVSTLELGDSALYLCASSFFTSGGLQETQYFGPGTRLLVL.

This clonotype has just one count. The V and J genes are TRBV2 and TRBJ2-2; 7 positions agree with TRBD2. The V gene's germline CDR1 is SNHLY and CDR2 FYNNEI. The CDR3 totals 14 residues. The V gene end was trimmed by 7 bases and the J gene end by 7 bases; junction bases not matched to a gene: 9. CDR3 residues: CASTSGETGGELFF. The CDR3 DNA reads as TGTGCCAGCACGAGCGGGGAAACCGGCGGGGAGCTGTTTTTT.

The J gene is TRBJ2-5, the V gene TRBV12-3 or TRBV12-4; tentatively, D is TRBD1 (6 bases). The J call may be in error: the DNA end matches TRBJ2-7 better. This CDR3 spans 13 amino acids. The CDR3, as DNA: TGTGCCAGCACCTCGGACAGAACCTACGAGCAGTACTTC. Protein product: CASTSDRTYEQYF.

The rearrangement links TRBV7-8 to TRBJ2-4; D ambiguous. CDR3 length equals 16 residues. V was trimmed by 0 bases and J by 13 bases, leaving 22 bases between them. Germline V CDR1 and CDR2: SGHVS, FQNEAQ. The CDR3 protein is CASSLAPTSSTTEQYF. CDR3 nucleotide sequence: TGTGCCAGCAGCTTAGCCCCGACAAGTAGTACGACGGAGCAGTACTTC.

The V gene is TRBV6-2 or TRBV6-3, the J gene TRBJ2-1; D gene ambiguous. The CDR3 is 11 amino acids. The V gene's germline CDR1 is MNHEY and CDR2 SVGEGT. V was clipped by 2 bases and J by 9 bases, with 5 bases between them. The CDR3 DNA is TGTGCCAGCAGTTACCCCACTGAGCAGTTCTTC. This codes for CASSYPTEQFF.

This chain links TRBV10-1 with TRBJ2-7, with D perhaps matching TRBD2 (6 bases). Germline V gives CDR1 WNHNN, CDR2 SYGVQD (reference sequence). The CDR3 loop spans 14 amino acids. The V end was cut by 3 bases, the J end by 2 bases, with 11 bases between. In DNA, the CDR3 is TGCGCCAGCAGTGACGCGGGGAAACCCTACGAGCAGTACTTC. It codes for CASSDAGKPYEQYF.

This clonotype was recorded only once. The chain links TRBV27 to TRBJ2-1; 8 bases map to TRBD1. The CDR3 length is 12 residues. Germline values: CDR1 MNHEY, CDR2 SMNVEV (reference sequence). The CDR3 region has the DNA TGTGCTCCGAGACACAGGGGGAATGAGCAGTTCTTC. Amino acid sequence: CAPRHRGNEQFF.

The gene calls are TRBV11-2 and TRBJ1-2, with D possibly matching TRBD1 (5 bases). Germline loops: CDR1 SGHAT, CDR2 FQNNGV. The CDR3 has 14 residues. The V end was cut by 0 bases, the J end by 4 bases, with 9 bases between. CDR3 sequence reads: CASSLERGSYGYTF. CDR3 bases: TGTGCCAGCAGCTTAGAGAGGGGATCCTATGGCTACACCTTC.